Shown below are 29 T cell receptor beta chains from a single sample sequenced in a study of blood T cell repertoires in COVID-19. Data came from immunoSEQ multiplex PCR; TCRdb stores just in-frame clones and leaves some out. The sample consists of about 120,000 clones, 81% of them appearing once. The sample was peripheral blood. The receptors stem from a man aged 25 to 40 with COVID-19, enrolled during active disease.

On this clone itself: The identical CDR3 is also encoded by other nucleotide sequences in the sample. The chain joins TRBV4-2 to TRBJ2-7; TRBD2 matches 8 bases. The junction had 4 bases not matched to a gene; V was cut back by 0 bases and J by 0 bases. This CDR3 comprises 16 residues. Germline assignment: CDR1 LGHNA and CDR2 YNFKEQ. The CDR3 bases are TGTGCCAGCAGCCAAGAGGCGGGGGGTAGCTCCTACGAGCAGTACTTC. It specifies CASSQEAGGSSYEQYF.

The V and J genes are TRBV6-1 and TRBJ2-2; the D gene is possibly TRBD2 (7 bases). Germline V lookup: CDR1 MNHNS, CDR2 SASEGT. Trimming removed 1 base at V and 6 bases at J, with 15 bases between. The CDR3 loop spans 16 amino acids. The chain's CDR3 is CASSEGDYKGAGELFF. DNA of the CDR3: TGTGCCAGCAGTGAAGGGGACTATAAGGGGGCCGGGGAGCTGTTTTTT.

V gene TRBV9 combines with J gene TRBJ1-4; tentative D call: TRBD1 (6 bases). Between the trimmed V and J ends, which lost 4 bases and 4 bases, there was a span of 14 bases. This CDR3 has 15 residues. Germline V gene data show CDR1 as SGDLS and CDR2 as YYNGEE. The CDR3 spells CASSSQGSINEKLFF. In DNA, the CDR3 is TGTGCCAGCAGCTCTCAGGGGTCGATTAATGAAAAACTGTTTTTT.

V and J are TRBV3-1 (or the pseudogene TRBV3-2) and TRBJ1-3; a weak D match, TRBD1 (6 bases). The CDR3 length is 16 residues. Trimming shortened V by 4 bases and J by 0 bases, and 13 bases separated the two germline ends. The V gene's germline CDR1 is LGHDT and CDR2 YNNKEL (reference sequence). The CDR3 DNA reads as TGTGCCAGCAGCCGCACACAGGGCAGCTCTGGAAACACCATATATTTT. Its protein product is CASSRTQGSSGNTIYF.

This clone was observed at least ten times. This chain links TRBV2 with TRBJ2-7, with D tentatively TRBD2 (5 bases). V lost 4 bases, J lost 6 bases, and 19 bases lay in between. Per germline, CDR1 SNHLY and CDR2 FYNNEI. The length of the CDR3 is 15 residues. The CDR3 DNA reads TGTGCCAGCAGTGCCGGGTCGGTAGCGCCGGGCGAGCAGTACTTC. This sequence encodes CASSAGSVAPGEQYF.

The J gene is TRBJ2-1, the V gene TRBV13; 9 bases align to TRBD1. V shed 5 bases, J shed 2 bases, and the junction held 7 bases outside the gene matches. Germline-derived CDR1 and CDR2 are PRHDT and FYEKMQ (reference sequence). This CDR3 spans 16 amino acids. The chain's CDR3 is CASSPAGTGTYNEQFF. CDR3 in DNA: TGTGCCAGCAGCCCTGCAGGGACAGGGACCTACAATGAGCAGTTCTTC.

This sequence joins TRBV11-2 and TRBJ2-6; D is perhaps TRBD2 (6 bases). The CDR3 has 16 residues. The V and J ends lost 6 bases and 0 bases respectively, with 12 bases between them. In germline, CDR1 is SGHAT, CDR2 FQNNGV. CDR3 DNA: TGTGCCAGCAGGATGGCGGGAAGCTCTGGGGCCAACGTCCTGACTTTC. Protein sequence: CASRMAGSSGANVLTF.

The J gene is TRBJ2-2, the V gene TRBV28, with 7 bases fitting TRBD1. After removal of 2 bases from V and 0 bases from J, the junction contained 15 bases not matched to a gene. The CDR3 covers 20 residues. CDR1 is MDHEN and CDR2 is SYDVKM in the germline V gene. CDR3 coding DNA: TGTGCCAGCAGTTTAGCAACCGGGACAGTTTCCTATTCGAACACCGGGGAGCTGTTTTTT. It encodes CASSLATGTVSYSNTGELFF.

V is TRBV5-4 and J is TRBJ2-1, with 7 bases fitting TRBD2. Unmatched junction bases numbered 11, after V lost 2 bases and J lost 0 bases. This CDR3 spans 18 amino acids. The V gene's germline CDR1 is SGHNT and CDR2 YYREEE (reference sequence). CDR3 sequence: CASSFGGRPSSSYNEQFF. CDR3 coding DNA: TGTGCCAGCAGCTTCGGCGGGAGACCCTCTAGCTCCTACAATGAGCAGTTCTTC.

V is TRBV28 and J is TRBJ2-5, with TRBD2 matching over 8 bases. This CDR3 is built from 15 residues. The germline gives CDR1 MDHEN, CDR2 SYDVKM. V was pared by 5 bases and J by 3 bases, with 8 bases of the junction left unmatched. The CDR3 sequence: CASSPPSGPEETQYF. CDR3 in DNA: TGTGCCAGCAGTCCCCCTAGCGGGCCCGAAGAGACCCAGTACTTC.

A note on this clone: At the DNA level, this CDR3 is encoded by other sequences in the same sample as well. V usage is TRBV3-1 (or the pseudogene TRBV3-2) and J usage is TRBJ2-1; perhaps TRBD1 as D (6 bases). The CDR3 has 14 amino acids. Germline V gene data show CDR1 as LGHDT and CDR2 as YNNKEL (reference sequence). V lost 1 base and J lost 8, with 12 bases in between. CDR3: CASSQGNRDDEQFF. The CDR3 coding sequence is TGTGCCAGCAGCCAAGGGAACAGGGATGATGAGCAGTTCTTC.

J is TRBJ2-3 and V is TRBV30; 9 nucleotides match TRBD1. This CDR3 region has 14 residues. The germline gives CDR1 GTSNPN, CDR2 SVGIG (reference sequence). V dropped 0 bases and J dropped 3; count of bases not matched to a gene: 1. CDR3 region: CAWSVGTGTDTQYF. CDR3 nucleotides: TGTGCCTGGAGTGTCGGGACAGGGACAGATACGCAGTATTTT.

This chain uses TRBV5-5 with TRBJ2-7; D remains ambiguous. The CDR3 is 15 amino acids. The V end was cut by 2 bases, the J end by 0 bases, with 12 bases between. Germline CDR1 SGHKS, CDR2 YYEKEE (reference sequence). CDR3 sequence: CASSFGVSSSYEQYF. In DNA form, the CDR3 reads TGTGCCAGCAGCTTCGGAGTCAGTAGCTCCTACGAGCAGTACTTC. Filled out from reference TRBV5-5 and TRBJ2-7, the complete variable domain reads DAGVTQSPTHLIKTRGQQVTLRCSPISGHKSVSWYQQVLGQGPQFIFQYYEKEERGRGNFPDRFSARQFPNYSSELNVNALLLGDSALYLCASSFGVSSSYEQYFGPGTRLTVT.

This chain connects TRBV5-1 to TRBJ2-7, with no clear D. Trimming removed 0 bases from V and 0 bases from J, with 10 bases in between. The CDR3 consists of 15 residues. Germline V gives CDR1 SGHRS, CDR2 YFSETQ. CDR3: CASSLGSISSYEQYF. The CDR3, as DNA: TGCGCCAGCAGCTTGGGTTCGATCAGCTCCTACGAGCAGTACTTC.

The rearrangement uses TRBV6-2 or TRBV6-3 and TRBJ1-2, with D possibly being TRBD1 (6 bases). Germline-derived CDR1 and CDR2 are MNHEY and SVGEGT. The CDR3 totals 15 residues. V was trimmed by 4 bases and J by 7 bases, leaving 19 bases between them. CDR3 loop: CASSLRGGNVFGYTF. In DNA form, the CDR3 reads TGTGCCAGCAGTTTACGTGGGGGCAATGTTTTTGGCTACACCTTC.

This clone has just one count. The chain links TRBV3-1 (or the pseudogene TRBV3-2) to TRBJ2-2; the match to TRBD2 covers 11 bases. There are 19 residues in the CDR3. The V gene's germline CDR1 is LGHDT and CDR2 YNNKEL (reference sequence). V lost 5 bases to trimming and J lost 6 bases; unmatched junction nucleotides: 17. CDR3 in DNA: TGTGCCAGCAGCATTACCACGATAGCGGGGGGGCCGGTTGCCGGGGAGCTGTTTTTT. Its protein is CASSITTIAGGPVAGELFF.

In this sample, this clone turned up a few times. The chain is built from TRBV7-9 and TRBJ2-1; D possibly corresponds to TRBD1 (6 bases). From germline, CDR1 is SEHNR and CDR2 FQNEAQ (reference sequence). Between the trimmed V and J ends, which lost 1 base and 3 bases, there was a span of 10 bases. The CDR3 runs to 15 residues. CDR3 sequence reads: CASSLVDRSYNEQFF. The DNA of the CDR3 is TGTGCCAGCAGCTTAGTGGACAGAAGCTACAATGAGCAGTTCTTC.

In this sample, this clone turned up a few times. The rearrangement joins TRBV6-1 to TRBJ2-1, with 13 bases fitting TRBD2. Germline trimming cut 4 bases from V and 5 bases from J; bases unmatched to any gene: 8. The CDR3 consists of 17 residues. Germline V lookup: CDR1 MNHNS, CDR2 SASEGT. The chain's CDR3 is CASSGRLAGGGNNEQFF. The CDR3 DNA follows: TGTGCCAGCAGTGGGAGACTAGCGGGAGGTGGGAACAATGAGCAGTTCTTC.

The chain couples TRBV2 to TRBJ2-1, with 12 positions matching TRBD2. This CDR3 is built from 15 residues. The J segment lost 7 bases and the V segment lost 6 bases, leaving 7 bases of the junction unmatched. In germline, CDR1 is SNHLY, CDR2 FYNNEI. CDR3 amino acids: CASRPTSGRGNEQFF. For the CDR3, the DNA is TGTGCCAGCAGGCCGACTAGCGGGAGAGGGAATGAGCAGTTCTTC.

V gene TRBV5-1 combines with J gene TRBJ2-1; TRBD1 might be the D (5 bases). Trimming shortened V by 0 bases and J by 0 bases, and 13 bases separated the two germline ends. Germline V gene data show CDR1 as SGHRS and CDR2 as YFSETQ. The CDR3 totals 17 residues. CDR3 in DNA: TGCGCCAGCAGCTTGGCCCAGGGCGCGTTCTCCTACAATGAGCAGTTCTTC. Translation gives CASSLAQGAFSYNEQFF.

V usage is TRBV7-9 and J usage is TRBJ1-5; D remains ambiguous. The V end was cut by 4 bases, the J end by 7 bases, with 8 bases between. CDR3 size: 12 residues. Germline CDR1 SEHNR, CDR2 FQNEAQ (reference sequence). The CDR3 loop is CASSYTGQPQHF. In DNA form, the CDR3 reads TGTGCCAGCAGCTATACGGGACAGCCCCAGCATTTT.

The chain carries TRBV7-9 and TRBJ2-7; D is unresolved. The CDR3 is 17 residues long. With 1 base removed from V and 2 bases from J, the gap between germline ends came to 18 bases. CDR1 is SEHNR, CDR2 FQNEAQ, per germline (reference sequence). CDR3 in DNA: TGTGCCAGCAGCTTAGGGGTAGATCCCGGCGGAACCTACGAGCAGTACTTC. Its protein product is CASSLGVDPGGTYEQYF.

The rearrangement links TRBV5-1 to TRBJ2-6, with 8 nucleotides matching TRBD1. The CDR3 sequence is 15 residues long. After removal of 0 bases from V and 7 bases from J, the junction contained 3 bases not matched to a gene. The germline V gene encodes CDR1 SGHRS and CDR2 YFSETQ. DNA of the CDR3: TGCGCCAGCAGCTTGGGAACAGGGGGAGCCAACGTCCTGACTTTC. This translates into CASSLGTGGANVLTF.

The chain links TRBV6-2 or TRBV6-3 to TRBJ1-5; D is ambiguous. The germline gives CDR1 MNHEY, CDR2 SVGEGT. The CDR3 runs 15 residues. V was clipped by 4 bases and J by 8 bases, with 18 bases between them. Written as DNA, the CDR3 is TGTGCCAGCAGTTCCCTCGGAACAGTGAAAAAGCCCCAGCATTTT. Protein sequence: CASSSLGTVKKPQHF.

On this clone: The sample carries other DNA sequences with the same CDR3. J is TRBJ2-7 and V is TRBV6-2 or TRBV6-3, with TRBD2 matching 9 bases. CDR1 MNHEY and CDR2 SVGEGT come from the germline V gene. V gave up 3 bases and J gave up 2 bases; unmatched junction bases: 5. There are 15 residues in the CDR3. The CDR3 is CASSYPAGGTYEQYF. The CDR3 DNA follows: TGTGCCAGCAGTTATCCAGCGGGAGGTACCTACGAGCAGTACTTC.

The rearrangement links TRBV7-2 to TRBJ2-2; no clear D. Germline values: CDR1 SGHTA, CDR2 FQGNSA. CDR3 length: 12 amino acids. V dropped 3 bases and J dropped 7 bases, with 6 bases sitting between them. CDR3 region: CASSLSFGELFF. Here the CDR3 DNA reads TGTGCCAGCAGCTTGTCTTTCGGGGAGCTGTTTTTT.

The chain is built from TRBV11-3 and TRBJ2-1, with 8 nucleotides matching TRBD1. CDR3 length equals 14 residues. CDR1 SGHNT and CDR2 YENEEA come from the germline V gene. With V trimmed by 5 bases and J by 3 bases, 3 bases remained unmatched. CDR3 loop: CASSETGDYNEQFF. CDR3 in DNA: TGTGCCAGCAGCGAGACAGGGGACTACAATGAGCAGTTCTTC.

The table lists this clone with a few counts. The genes are TRBV27 and TRBJ1-5, with 8 bases fitting TRBD1. CDR1 and CDR2 from the germline V gene are MNHEY and SMNVEV (reference sequence). CDR3 length: 15 residues. V lost 1 base and J lost 5; bases outside the gene matches: 4. CDR3 in amino acids: CASSLFAGGDQPQHF. The CDR3 bases are TGTGCCAGCAGTTTATTCGCAGGGGGCGATCAGCCCCAGCATTTT.

The V call is TRBV4-2, the J call TRBJ2-5, with TRBD1 matching 7 bases. The CDR3 totals 16 residues. V dropped 1 base and J dropped 3; count of bases not matched to a gene: 8. Germline CDR1 LGHNA, CDR2 YNFKEQ. CDR3: CASSQGYGTDKETQYF. As DNA, the CDR3 is TGTGCCAGCAGCCAAGGGTACGGGACAGACAAAGAGACCCAGTACTTC.